This T cell receptor (beta chain) was recorded in a study of T cell responses to AZD1222 COVID-19 vaccine. Sequenced by immunoSEQ multiplex PCR; TCRdb stores in-frame clones only, minus some. The data show 84,000 or so clones, roughly nine tenths seen once. The origin of this receptor is an adult in good health. The sample consisted of peripheral blood, taken on day 0 of AZD1222 vaccination.

The CDR3 nucleotides are TGTGCCAGCAGCTTAGGGGGACTAGCGGGAAGCACAGATACGCAGTATTTT. Its translation is CASSLGGLAGSTDTQYF. V usage is TRBV7-9 and J usage is TRBJ2-3, with TRBD2 matching over 13 bases. Germline V gene lookup returns CDR1 SEHNR and CDR2 FQNEAQ (reference sequence). The CDR3 totals 17 residues. The ends lost 1 base at V and 0 bases at J; junction bases unmatched: 1.